The source of this TCR beta chain is a study of early T cells in non-severe SARS-CoV-2 infection. Germline V lookup: CDR1 KGHSH, CDR2 LQKENI. The CDR3 runs 17 residues. The junction had 12 bases not matched to a gene; V was cut back by 4 bases and J by 5 bases. TCRdb passed the 5' RACE reads through MiXCR, listing each CDR3 protein once. The data show 110,000 or so distinct CDR3 sequences, with about 12% seen just once and less than 3.5% held by the top ten. This clonotype was seen only a few times. The sequence derives from an adult who was a healthcare worker with PCR-confirmed SARS-CoV-2 infection or an uninfected control (not recorded which). This rearrangement joins TRBV18 to TRBJ2-2; 8 nucleotides align to TRBD2. What was sequenced was whole blood. The CDR3 here is CASSHQDTGLVTGELFF. The DNA of the CDR3 is TGTGCCAGCTCACACCAGGACACGGGACTAGTGACCGGGGAGCTGTTTTTT.